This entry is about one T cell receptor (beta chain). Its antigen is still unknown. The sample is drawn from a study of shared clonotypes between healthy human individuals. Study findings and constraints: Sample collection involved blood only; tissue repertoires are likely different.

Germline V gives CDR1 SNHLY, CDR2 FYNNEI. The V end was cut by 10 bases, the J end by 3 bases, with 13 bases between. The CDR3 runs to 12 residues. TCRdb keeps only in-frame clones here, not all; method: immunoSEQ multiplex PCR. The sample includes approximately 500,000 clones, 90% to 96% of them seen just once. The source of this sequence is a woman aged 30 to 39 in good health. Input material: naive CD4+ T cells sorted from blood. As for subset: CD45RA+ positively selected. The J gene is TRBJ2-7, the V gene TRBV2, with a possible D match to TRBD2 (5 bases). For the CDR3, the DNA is TGTGCCACCACGCGGGCCAGCTACGAGCAGTACTTC. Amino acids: CATTRASYEQYF.